One sample yielded the 28 T cell receptor beta chains listed below, sequenced in a study of blood T cell repertoires in COVID-19. Only in-frame clones appear in the TCRdb table, and some are missing; sequencing was by immunoSEQ multiplex PCR. Among 110,000 to 150,000 clones, around 82% were seen once, and the ten largest hold 5%. Sequenced input: peripheral blood. These receptors all come from a woman aged 50 to 60 with acute or convalescent COVID-19.

The chain combines TRBV6-2 or TRBV6-3 with TRBJ1-6, with 7 bases matching TRBD1. Germline CDR1 reads MNHEY; CDR2 reads SVGEGT. This CDR3 comprises 14 residues. After removal of 6 bases from V and 10 bases from J, the junction contained 9 bases not matched to a gene. The CDR3 region has the DNA TGTGCCAGCAGCATAAACAGGGGTCTCTCACCCCTCCACTTT. It is translated as CASSINRGLSPLHF.

The chain has TRBV19 and TRBJ1-5; 8 bases line up with TRBD1. The CDR3 sequence is 13 residues long. Germline lookup yields CDR1 LNHDA and CDR2 SQIVND (reference sequence). The J segment lost 5 bases and the V segment lost 4 bases, leaving 1 base of the junction unmatched. The CDR3 DNA follows: TGTGCCAGTAGTAAGACAGGGGATCAGCCCCAGCATTTT. Amino acids: CASSKTGDQPQHF.

The CDR3, as DNA: TGTGCCAGCAGTTATACAGGGGGCTATGGCTACACCTTC. Protein: CASSYTGGYGYTF. The V and J genes are TRBV6-5 and TRBJ1-2; 8 nucleotides align to TRBD1. V shed 3 bases, J shed 4 bases, and the junction held 1 base outside the gene matches. Germline values: CDR1 MNHEY, CDR2 SVGAGI. CDR3 length equals 13 residues.

The rearrangement joins TRBV5-1 to TRBJ2-1; a possible D gene is TRBD1 (6 bases). Deletions cut 2 bases from V and 1 base from J, with 19 bases between. The CDR3 contains 18 residues. In germline, CDR1 is SGHRS, CDR2 YFSETQ. This CDR3 reads CASSLGLQGHSSYNEQFF. CDR3 nucleotide sequence: TGCGCCAGCAGCTTAGGGTTACAGGGCCACTCATCCTACAATGAGCAGTTCTTC.

The genes are TRBV11-3 and TRBJ2-1, with 8 bases that match TRBD1. V dropped 2 bases and J dropped 7; count of bases not matched to a gene: 4. The CDR3 spans 14 residues. Per the germline V gene, CDR1 is SGHNT and CDR2 is YENEEA. CDR3 sequence: CASSLWQGANEQFF. The CDR3 DNA reads as TGTGCCAGCAGCTTATGGCAGGGGGCGAATGAGCAGTTCTTC.

This clone occurred a few times. V is TRBV21-1 and J is TRBJ1-1. TRBV21-1 is a documented pseudogene. The CDR3 spans 13 residues. CDR3 sequence reads: CASTGGLNTEAFF. The CDR3 DNA follows: TGTGCCAGCACGGGGGGGCTGAACACTGAAGCTTTCTTT.

The chain is built from TRBV7-2 and TRBJ1-2, with 7 nucleotides matching TRBD1. Unmatched junction bases numbered 11, after V lost 5 bases and J lost 8 bases. CDR1 and CDR2 from the germline V gene are SGHTA and FQGNSA. The CDR3 is made up of 14 amino acids. CDR3 residues: CASSRIGQAWGYTF. DNA for the CDR3: TGTGCCAGCAGCCGGATAGGACAGGCATGGGGCTACACCTTC.

Here the CDR3 reads CASSLGQGIEQYF. The CDR3 DNA is TGTGCCAGCAGCCTAGGACAGGGGATCGAGCAGTACTTC. This chain links TRBV7-9 with TRBJ2-7; 9 nucleotides agree with TRBD1. CDR1 is SEHNR and CDR2 is FQNEAQ in the germline V gene (reference sequence). This CDR3 contains 13 residues. V shed 5 bases, J shed 6 bases, and the junction held 5 bases outside the gene matches.

The chain recombines TRBV7-9 with TRBJ1-2; 7 bases align to TRBD1. This CDR3 is 13 amino acids long. The germline V gene has CDR1 SEHNR and CDR2 FQNEAQ (reference sequence). V was clipped by 7 bases and J by 6 bases; unmatched bases: 8. The CDR3 nucleotides read TGTGCCAGCACTACAGGGGAGGAAGATGGCTACACCTTC. It encodes CASTTGEEDGYTF. Variable domain in full (rest from reference TRBV7-9 and TRBJ1-2): DTGVSQNPRHKITKRGQNVTFRCDPISEHNRLYWYRQTLGQGPEFLTYFQNEAQLEKSRLLSDRFSAERPKGSFSTLEIQRTEQGDSAMYLCASTTGEEDGYTFGSGTRLTVV.

The genes are TRBV29-1 and TRBJ2-5, with 15 bases lining up with TRBD2. With V trimmed by 7 bases and J by 4 bases, 4 bases remained unmatched. This CDR3 is 14 amino acids long. The germline CDR1 and CDR2 sequences are SQVTM and ANQGSEA. CDR3: CSARGLAGGETQYF. In DNA form, the CDR3 reads TGCAGCGCCCGGGGACTAGCGGGGGGAGAGACCCAGTACTTC.

The chain employs TRBV7-8 and TRBJ1-2, with a weak D call TRBD1 (6 bases). This CDR3 contains 14 residues. V lost 1 base and J 5 bases, leaving 11 bases between the germline ends. CDR1 is SGHVS and CDR2 is FQNEAQ in the germline V gene. The DNA of the CDR3 is TGTGCCAGCAGCTTAGACAGGGCCCTGTATGGCTACACCTTC. Its protein product is CASSLDRALYGYTF.

The rearrangement uses TRBV27 and TRBJ1-5; 8 bases are shared with TRBD1. The CDR3 has 14 residues. J was trimmed by 6 bases and V by 5 bases; bases with no gene match: 6. From germline, CDR1 is MNHEY and CDR2 SMNVEV (reference sequence). The CDR3 is CASSGQGGGQPQHF. The DNA for the CDR3 is TGTGCCAGCAGTGGACAGGGTGGGGGTCAGCCCCAGCATTTT.

This chain connects TRBV7-8 to TRBJ2-1, with 14 bases matching TRBD2. The trim removed 4 bases at V and 8 bases at J, leaving 4 bases unmatched. Germline CDR1 SGHVS, CDR2 FQNEAQ. This CDR3 region has 15 residues. The CDR3 DNA sequence: TGTGCCAGCAGCTCGGGACTAGCGGGGGAGGATGAGCAGTTCTTC. The encoded protein is CASSSGLAGEDEQFF.

The V gene is TRBV4-2, the J gene TRBJ2-2; TRBD2 aligns across 8 bases. CDR1 is LGHNA, CDR2 YNFKEQ, per germline. The CDR3 is 15 residues long. J gave up 7 bases and V 2 bases, and 6 bases lay outside the gene matches. The DNA for the CDR3 is TGTGCCAGCAGCCAACCGGGGGGGCAGGTCGGGGAGCTGTTTTTT. Translation gives CASSQPGGQVGELFF.

In this sample, this clone turned up a few times. V usage is TRBV5-6 and J usage is TRBJ1-2; D possibly corresponds to TRBD1 (5 bases). V lost 4 bases to trimming and J lost 4 bases, with 23 bases between them. The germline gives CDR1 SGHDT, CDR2 YYEEEE. This CDR3 spans 17 amino acids. The CDR3 DNA follows: TGTGCCAGCAGCACCCCGGTTCCTGGGGCTGTCGGCTATGGCTACACCTTC. Its protein is CASSTPVPGAVGYGYTF. Full variable domain (remainder filled in from reference TRBV5-6 and TRBJ1-2): DAGVTQSPTHLIKTRGQQVTLRCSPKSGHDTVSWYQQALGQGPQFIFQYYEEEERQRGNFPDRFSGHQFPNYSSELNVNALLLGDSALYLCASSTPVPGAVGYGYTFGSGTRLTVV.

V gene TRBV6-5 combines with J gene TRBJ1-2; tentative D call: TRBD1 (6 bases). V was cut by 5 bases and J by 8 bases, with 12 bases left in between. Germline-derived CDR1 and CDR2 are MNHEY and SVGAGI. This CDR3 contains 12 residues. The CDR3 region has the DNA TGTGCCAGCAGTCTACAGGGAGACGGCTACACCTTC. Translated, it gives CASSLQGDGYTF.

V usage is TRBV5-1 and J usage is TRBJ1-6, with 10 bases aligning to TRBD1. J was trimmed by 8 bases and V by 4 bases; bases with no gene match: 3. In germline, CDR1 is SGHRS, CDR2 YFSETQ. This CDR3 spans 14 amino acids. CDR3 in DNA: TGCGCCAGCAGCCAGGGGACAGGGGATTCACCCCTCCACTTT. It specifies CASSQGTGDSPLHF.

The rearrangement joins TRBV25-1 to TRBJ1-6; D is unclear. The CDR3 length is 13 residues. V lost 1 base, J lost 10 bases, and 8 bases lay in between. Per the germline V gene, CDR1 is MGHDK and CDR2 is SYGVNS. In nucleotides, the CDR3 is TGTGCCAGCAGTGAATCCAGGAAATCACCCCTCCACTTT. It is translated as CASSESRKSPLHF.

The rearrangement uses TRBV2 and TRBJ1-5; no reliable D call. The CDR3 spans 14 residues. CDR1 SNHLY and CDR2 FYNNEI come from the germline V gene. Trimming removed 3 bases at V and 0 bases at J, with 6 bases between. The CDR3 DNA reads TGTGCCAGCAGTGAGTACGGTAGCAATCAGCCCCAGCATTTT. It codes for CASSEYGSNQPQHF.

The chain has TRBV19 and TRBJ1-3; D not certain. CDR1 and CDR2 (germline): LNHDA, SQIVND (reference sequence). This CDR3 region has 16 residues. Trimming removed 3 bases at V and 2 bases at J, with 14 bases between. CDR3 nucleotides: TGTGCCAGTAGTATTGGGAGTATATCCCCTGGAAACACCATATATTTT. Translating it yields CASSIGSISPGNTIYF.

This clone has more than one count but fewer than ten. This sequence joins TRBV28 and TRBJ2-7, with D uncertain. Deletions cut 6 bases from V and 0 bases from J, with 18 bases between. The CDR3 length is 16 residues. CDR1 and CDR2 (germline): MDHEN, SYDVKM. Here the CDR3 DNA reads TGTGCCAGCAGCTTCCCTGCGTGGTCGGGCTCCTACGAGCAGTACTTC. Its translation: CASSFPAWSGSYEQYF.

The genes are TRBV7-2 and TRBJ2-7, with D unclear. Germline CDR1 reads SGHTA; CDR2 reads FQGNSA. CDR3 length: 15 residues. V was clipped by 5 bases and J by 1 base, with 15 bases between them. The CDR3 spells CASSPLVVESYEQYF. CDR3 coding DNA: TGTGCCAGCAGCCCCCTGGTCGTGGAGTCCTACGAGCAGTACTTC.

Worth noting for this clone: Other DNA sequences within the sample encode an identical CDR3. This chain connects TRBV12-3 or TRBV12-4 to TRBJ2-2; D perhaps matches TRBD1 (6 bases). The CDR3 has 13 residues. V lost 6 bases to trimming and J lost 4 bases, with 9 bases between them. CDR3 sequence reads: CASREQGTGELFF. The CDR3 region has the DNA TGTGCCAGCAGGGAACAGGGCACCGGGGAGCTGTTTTTT.

This clone was recorded a few times. V gene TRBV7-9 combines with J gene TRBJ1-1; D is possibly TRBD1 (5 bases). The CDR3 is 11 amino acids. Per the germline V gene, CDR1 is SEHNR and CDR2 is FQNEAQ (reference sequence). V gave up 4 bases and J gave up 7 bases, with 7 bases separating them. The CDR3 region is CASSSGGEAFF. CDR3 nucleotide sequence: TGTGCCAGCAGCTCCGGGGGTGAAGCTTTCTTT.

The gene calls are TRBV7-2 and TRBJ1-4; a possible D gene is TRBD1 (5 bases). The ends were cut back, 6 bases at V and 13 bases at J, with 18 bases in the middle. Germline values: CDR1 SGHTA, CDR2 FQGNSA. The CDR3 extends over 13 amino acids. CDR3 sequence (DNA): TGTGCCAGCAGGGCCGGGGACCCGGGGGGACTGTTTTTT. This codes for CASRAGDPGGLFF.

V is TRBV6-1 and J is TRBJ1-6, with 7 bases aligning to TRBD1. CDR1 and CDR2 from the germline V gene are MNHNS and SASEGT. The length of the CDR3 is 14 residues. With 3 bases clipped from V and 8 bases from J, the junction kept 4 bases outside the gene matches. The CDR3 DNA reads TGTGCCAGCAGTGACAGGGGGTCGTATTCACCCCTCCACTTT. Its protein product is CASSDRGSYSPLHF.

This clone occurred once. The V and J genes are TRBV6-5 and TRBJ1-4; 7 bases agree with TRBD1. The CDR3 sequence is 14 residues long. Germline V gives CDR1 MNHEY, CDR2 SVGAGI. Losses at the gene ends were 5 bases for V and 8 bases for J; bases not matched to a gene: 8. The CDR3 sequence: CASSPGQAREKLFF. The CDR3 DNA is TGTGCCAGCAGTCCCGGACAGGCAAGGGAAAAACTGTTTTTT.

The V gene is TRBV18, the J gene TRBJ2-5; D remains unclear. Germline CDR1 is KGHSH and CDR2 is LQKENI. Trimming left V 0 bases short and J 0 bases short, with 5 bases between. This CDR3 has 14 amino acids. The CDR3 bases are TGTGCCAGCTCACCACCGTCTGACCAAGAGACCCAGTACTTC. Translation gives CASSPPSDQETQYF.